The present entry profiles one TCR beta chain with its context. Sequencing was performed with immunoSEQ multiplex PCR; in TCRdb, only in-frame clones are kept and a portion is missing. This table has approximately 85,000 clones, roughly 92% appearing once. Germline V CDR1 and CDR2: SGHAT, FQNNGV. The CDR3 is 17 residues long. With 4 bases removed from V and 3 bases from J, the gap between germline ends came to 22 bases. The sample is drawn from a study of T cell changes during pregnancy in multiple sclerosis. The chain employs TRBV11-2 and TRBJ2-7, with D unclear. The sequencing used peripheral blood, collected in the first trimester of pregnancy. The sequence was collected from a female donor with multiple sclerosis, enrolled in a pregnancy study. CDR3 in amino acids: CASSYQEGDGNLYEQYF. CDR3 bases: TGTGCCAGCAGCTATCAAGAAGGAGACGGAAACCTCTACGAGCAGTACTTC.